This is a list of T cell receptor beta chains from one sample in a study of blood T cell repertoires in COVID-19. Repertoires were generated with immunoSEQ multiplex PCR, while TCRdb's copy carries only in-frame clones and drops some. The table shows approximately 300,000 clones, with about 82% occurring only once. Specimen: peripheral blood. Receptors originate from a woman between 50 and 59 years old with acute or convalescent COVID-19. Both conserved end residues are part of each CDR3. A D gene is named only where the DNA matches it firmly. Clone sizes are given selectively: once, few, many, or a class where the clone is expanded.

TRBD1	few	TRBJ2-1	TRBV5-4	CASSLGGQNNEQFF	TGTGCCAGCAGCTTGGGGGGACAGAACAATGAGCAGTTCTTC
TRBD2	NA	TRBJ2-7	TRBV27	CASSFGYGPSGREEDEQYF	TGTGCCAGCAGTTTCGGTTACGGCCCTAGCGGGAGGGAAGAGGACGAGCAGTACTTC
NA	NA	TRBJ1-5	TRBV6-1	CASSASSGIRADQPQHF	TGTGCCAGCAGTGCTTCCTCGGGCATCAGGGCTGATCAGCCCCAGCATTTT
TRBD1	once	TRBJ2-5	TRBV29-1	CSVVRARGPETQYF	TGCAGCGTTGTTAGAGCCAGGGGGCCTGAGACCCAGTACTTC
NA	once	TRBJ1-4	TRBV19	CASSIGQPTNEKLFF	TGTGCCAGTAGTATTGGACAGCCAACTAATGAAAAACTGTTTTTT
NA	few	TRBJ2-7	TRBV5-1	CASRARGYEQYF	TGCGCCAGCAGGGCCCGGGGCTACGAGCAGTACTTC
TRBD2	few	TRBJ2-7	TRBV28	CASSLGGLAHEQYF	TGTGCCAGCAGTTTGGGCGGACTAGCCCACGAGCAGTACTTC
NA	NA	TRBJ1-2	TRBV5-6	CASSSPGMEDYGYTF	TGTGCCAGCAGCTCCCCCGGAATGGAGGACTATGGCTACACCTTC
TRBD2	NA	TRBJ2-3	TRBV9	CASSLGTSGRAPLTDTQYF	TGTGCCAGCAGCCTCGGGACTAGCGGGAGGGCCCCTCTCACAGATACGCAGTATTTT
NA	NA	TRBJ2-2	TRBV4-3	CASSQVERVNTGELFF	TGCGCCAGCAGCCAAGTGGAGCGGGTGAACACCGGGGAGCTGTTTTTT
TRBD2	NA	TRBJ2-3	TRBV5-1	CASSLPGLGETDTQYF	TGCGCCAGCAGCTTGCCGGGACTAGGAGAAACAGATACGCAGTATTTT
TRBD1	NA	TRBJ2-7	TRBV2	CASSRDRVTYEQYF	TGTGCCAGCAGCCGGGACAGGGTCACCTACGAGCAGTACTTC
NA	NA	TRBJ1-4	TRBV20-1	CSATGEKLFF	TGCAGTGCAACGGGTGAAAAACTGTTTTTT
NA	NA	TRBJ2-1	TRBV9	CAGREQFF	TGTGCTGGGAGGGAGCAGTTCTTC
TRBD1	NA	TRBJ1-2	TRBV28	CASSDTGTGNYGYTF	TGTGCCAGCAGTGACACCGGGACAGGGAACTATGGCTACACCTTC
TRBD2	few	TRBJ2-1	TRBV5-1	CASSFMTSGIDNEQFF	TGCGCCAGCAGCTTCATGACTAGCGGGATTGACAATGAGCAGTTCTTC
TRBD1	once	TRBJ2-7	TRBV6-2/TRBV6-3	CASSYEQGWEQYF	TGTGCCAGCAGTTACGAACAGGGGTGGGAGCAGTACTTC
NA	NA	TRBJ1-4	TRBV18	CASSQGSYGTNEKLFF	TGTGCCAGCTCGCAGGGATCCTATGGAACTAATGAAAAACTGTTTTTT
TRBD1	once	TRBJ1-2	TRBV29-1	CSVGTAGGFNYGYTF	TGCAGCGTCGGGACGGCAGGGGGCTTCAACTATGGCTACACCTTC
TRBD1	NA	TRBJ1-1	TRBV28	CASSPDRGWGTEAFF	TGTGCCAGCAGCCCAGACAGGGGATGGGGCACTGAAGCTTTCTTT
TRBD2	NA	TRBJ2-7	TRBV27	CASSYWTSGTYEQYF	TGTGCCAGCAGTTATTGGACTAGCGGGACCTACGAGCAGTACTTC
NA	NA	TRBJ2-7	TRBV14	CASSQDGGYYSPYEQYF	TGTGCCAGCAGCCAAGATGGCGGCTATTATAGTCCCTACGAGCAGTACTTC
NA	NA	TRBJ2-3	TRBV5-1	CASSSDSPGTDTQYF	TGCGCCAGCAGCTCGGACAGCCCGGGCACAGATACGCAGTATTTT
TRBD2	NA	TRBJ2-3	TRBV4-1	CASRLGTSGSTDTQYF	TGCGCCAGCAGGCTAGGGACTAGCGGAAGCACAGATACGCAGTATTTT